Detailed here is one T cell receptor (beta chain). Its specificity is unknown. The data belong to a study of T cell responses to AZD1222 COVID-19 vaccine. Study observations and caveats: Among AZD1222 vaccinees, only 5 to 7 were seropositive at baseline. Nearly half of spike-specific TCRs reportedly target variant regions that are unmutated in the B.1.351 and B.1.1.7 variants. Clonal diversity may have been underestimated in mostly white British donors.

Data came from immunoSEQ multiplex PCR; TCRdb stores just in-frame clones and leaves some out. The sample records 150,000 or so clones, approximately 90% being singletons. This specimen was peripheral blood, taken on day 0 of AZD1222 vaccination. The receptor was isolated from an adult in good health.

CDR3: CSSVTAGEEKLFF. The CDR3 coding sequence is TGCAGCAGCGTTACGGCAGGGGAGGAAAAACTGTTTTTT. This chain links TRBV29-1 with TRBJ1-4; TRBD1 is a possible D gene (6 bases). The germline V gene has CDR1 SQVTM and CDR2 ANQGSEA. V lost 8 bases and J lost 8, with 18 bases in between. This CDR3 has 13 residues.